This T cell receptor (beta chain) derives from a study of shared clonotypes between healthy human individuals. Study observations and caveats: Rarefaction revealed incomplete sorted-subset sequencing despite large depth. Sharing across four donors was highest in naive CD4 (about 5%) and lowest in memory CD8 (roughly 0.4%).

V dropped 4 bases and J dropped 0; count of bases not matched to a gene: 7. Germline CDR1 and CDR2: SEHNR and FQNEAQ (reference sequence). The CDR3 is 16 amino acids. The healthy adult donors were HIV-negative and reported no recent acute infections or vaccinations. Only Caucasian adults living in Nashville, Tennessee made up the donor group. Some clones are missing from TCRdb's copy, which holds only in-frame ones; the method was immunoSEQ multiplex PCR. Here the sample spans over 1.5 million clones, 95% to 99% being singletons. Only one count was recorded for this clone. Antigen specificity is unknown.

The chain has TRBV7-9 and TRBJ2-7, with 9 bases matching TRBD2. The source material was naive CD4+ T cells sorted from blood. Stated subset: CD45RA+ positively selected. This clonotype was sampled from a man aged 25-45 years in good health. CDR3 sequence reads: CASSSRLAVYSYEQYF. CDR3 nucleotide sequence: TGTGCCAGCAGCTCAAGACTAGCGGTTTACTCCTACGAGCAGTACTTC.